A selection of T cell receptor beta chains follows, all from one sample in a study of blood T cell repertoires in COVID-19. Sequencing used immunoSEQ multiplex PCR; TCRdb keeps in-frame clones, though not all of them. This table has about 290,000 clones, about nine tenths appearing once. The sequencing input was PBMCs or T cells enriched from blood (not recorded which). All receptors derive from a woman between 40 and 55 years old who had recovered from COVID-19. The CDR3 runs from the conserved cysteine through the conserved F or W. The order of the fields is V gene, D gene, CDR3 length, J gene, clone size, CDR3 DNA, CDR3 protein. The D gene is left open where the match is weak. Clone size is given for some rows only: seen once, a few or many times, or a class if the clone is expanded.

v_gene: TRBV12-5; d_gene: TRBD1; len: 16; j_gene: TRBJ1-4; abundance: .; CDR3nt: TGTGCTAGTTCCCGGGACAGGGCATTCGGGAATGAAAAACTGTTTTTT; CDR3aa: CASSRDRAFGNEKLFF
v_gene: TRBV18; d_gene: .; len: 13; j_gene: TRBJ1-2; abundance: .; CDR3nt: TGTGCCAGCTCACCAGTGTCAGACTATGGCTACACCTTC; CDR3aa: CASSPVSDYGYTF
v_gene: TRBV7-2; d_gene: .; len: 14; j_gene: TRBJ1-3; abundance: few; CDR3nt: TGTGCCAGCAGCTTCCACGGTCCCGGAAACACCATATATTTT; CDR3aa: CASSFHGPGNTIYF
v_gene: TRBV6-5; d_gene: .; len: 14; j_gene: TRBJ1-6; abundance: .; CDR3nt: TGTGCCAGCAGTTCCGGGAGCGCTAATTCACCCCTCCACTTT; CDR3aa: CASSSGSANSPLHF
v_gene: TRBV5-4; d_gene: .; len: 13; j_gene: TRBJ2-1; abundance: .; CDR3nt: TGTGCCAGCAGCCCCGACTGGGGCGATGAGCAGTTCTTC; CDR3aa: CASSPDWGDEQFF
v_gene: TRBV4-1; d_gene: .; len: 15; j_gene: TRBJ1-2; abundance: .; CDR3nt: TGCGCCAGCAGCCAAGAGGCCATTTATAACTATGGCTACACCTTC; CDR3aa: CASSQEAIYNYGYTF
v_gene: TRBV4-2; d_gene: .; len: 15; j_gene: TRBJ1-2; abundance: .; CDR3nt: TGTGCCAGCAGCCAAGAGACGGGTCTTAACTATGGCTACACCTTC; CDR3aa: CASSQETGLNYGYTF
v_gene: TRBV9; d_gene: TRBD1; len: 16; j_gene: TRBJ1-3; abundance: .; CDR3nt: TGTGCCAGCAGCGGACCCAGGGGGCTCTCTGGAAACACCATATATTTT; CDR3aa: CASSGPRGLSGNTIYF
v_gene: TRBV7-9; d_gene: TRBD1; len: 15; j_gene: TRBJ1-4; abundance: .; CDR3nt: TGTGCCACGTCCGGGACAGGGGTCACCAATGAAAAACTGTTTTTT; CDR3aa: CATSGTGVTNEKLFF
v_gene: TRBV5-5; d_gene: .; len: 17; j_gene: TRBJ1-2; abundance: .; CDR3nt: TGTGCCAGCAGCTTGGCGGGGGTCGGAGGGCCGGGCTATGGCTACACCTTC; CDR3aa: CASSLAGVGGPGYGYTF
v_gene: TRBV6-5; d_gene: .; len: 15; j_gene: TRBJ1-1; abundance: .; CDR3nt: TGTGCCAGCAGGTACACTAGGGGGGAGGGCACTGAAGCTTTCTTT; CDR3aa: CASRYTRGEGTEAFF
v_gene: TRBV10-3; d_gene: TRBD1; len: 17; j_gene: TRBJ1-3; abundance: .; CDR3nt: TGTGCCATCAGTGAGCCGGGACAGCCAAGCTCTGGAAACACCATATATTTT; CDR3aa: CAISEPGQPSSGNTIYF
v_gene: TRBV27; d_gene: .; len: 14; j_gene: TRBJ1-1; abundance: once; CDR3nt: TGTGCCAGCAGTTCAGACCTCAGGGCCACCGAAGCTTTCTTT; CDR3aa: CASSSDLRATEAFF
v_gene: TRBV2; d_gene: .; len: 13; j_gene: TRBJ1-5; abundance: .; CDR3nt: TGTGCCAGCAGTCCTCAGGGTCCTCAGCCCCAGCATTTT; CDR3aa: CASSPQGPQPQHF
v_gene: TRBV18; d_gene: .; len: 13; j_gene: TRBJ1-3; abundance: .; CDR3nt: TGTGCCAGCTCAACGGACAGTGAAAACACCATATATTTT; CDR3aa: CASSTDSENTIYF
v_gene: TRBV5-4; d_gene: .; len: 13; j_gene: TRBJ1-2; abundance: .; CDR3nt: TGTGCCAGCACAATAGGACAAAACTATGGCTACACCTTC; CDR3aa: CASTIGQNYGYTF
v_gene: TRBV12-2; d_gene: .; len: 15; j_gene: TRBJ2-7; abundance: .; CDR3nt: TGTGCAAGTCGGGAAGGACAGGGGGCGTCGGACGAGCAGTACTTC; CDR3aa: CASREGQGASDEQYF
v_gene: TRBV7-9; d_gene: TRBD1; len: 15; j_gene: TRBJ2-7; abundance: once; CDR3nt: TGTGCCAGCAGCTCCTGGGGGACAGGGGTGCACGAGCAGTACTTC; CDR3aa: CASSSWGTGVHEQYF
v_gene: TRBV27; d_gene: .; len: 15; j_gene: TRBJ2-7; abundance: .; CDR3nt: TGTGCCAGCAGGGAGCGGAGCGCCCTTTCCTACGAGCAGTACTTC; CDR3aa: CASRERSALSYEQYF
v_gene: TRBV18; d_gene: TRBD1; len: 16; j_gene: TRBJ2-7; abundance: .; CDR3nt: TGTGCCAGCTCGGACCATACGACAGGGGGCGCGGGGGAGCAGTACTTC; CDR3aa: CASSDHTTGGAGEQYF
v_gene: TRBV27; d_gene: .; len: 15; j_gene: TRBJ1-1; abundance: .; CDR3nt: TGTGCCAGCAGTTTATTCCCACCACAGAACACTGAAGCTTTCTTT; CDR3aa: CASSLFPPQNTEAFF
v_gene: TRBV5-4; d_gene: .; len: 15; j_gene: TRBJ1-3; abundance: .; CDR3nt: TGTGCCAGCAGCTTGGGGGCCAGCTCTGGAAACACCATATATTTT; CDR3aa: CASSLGASSGNTIYF
v_gene: TRBV29-1; d_gene: .; len: 14; j_gene: TRBJ2-7; abundance: .; CDR3nt: TGCAGCGTCCAGACAAGTCCCGCCTCCTACGAGCAGTACTTC; CDR3aa: CSVQTSPASYEQYF
v_gene: TRBV10-2; d_gene: TRBD2; len: 13; j_gene: TRBJ2-5; abundance: .; CDR3nt: TGCGCCAGCACAGCGGGGGGTGAAGGGACCCAGTACTTC; CDR3aa: CASTAGGEGTQYF
v_gene: TRBV15; d_gene: .; len: 11; j_gene: TRBJ1-5; abundance: .; CDR3nt: TGTGCCACCAGCAGAGGGACAGTAAGAAATTTT; CDR3aa: CATSRGTVRNF
v_gene: TRBV19; d_gene: .; len: 15; j_gene: TRBJ1-3; abundance: .; CDR3nt: TGTGCCAGTATCCAGGACAACCACTCTGGAAACACCATATATTTT; CDR3aa: CASIQDNHSGNTIYF
v_gene: TRBV9; d_gene: TRBD2; len: 17; j_gene: TRBJ2-2; abundance: .; CDR3nt: TGTGCCAGCAGCGTACAAAGGACTAGCGGGAGGGCCGGGGAGCTGTTTTTT; CDR3aa: CASSVQRTSGRAGELFF
v_gene: TRBV19; d_gene: TRBD2; len: 15; j_gene: TRBJ2-7; abundance: .; CDR3nt: TGTGCCAGTAGTATTTCGACTAGCGGGAGCGGGGAGCAGTACTTC; CDR3aa: CASSISTSGSGEQYF
v_gene: TRBV3-1/TRBV3-2; d_gene: TRBD1; len: 15; j_gene: TRBJ1-2; abundance: once; CDR3nt: TGTGCCAGCAGCCAAGATCACCAGGGGGCTTATGGCTACACCTTC; CDR3aa: CASSQDHQGAYGYTF
v_gene: TRBV4-1; d_gene: .; len: 15; j_gene: TRBJ2-3; abundance: .; CDR3nt: TGCGCCAGCAGCCAGGGAAAGGGACAATCTTATACGCAGTATTTT; CDR3aa: CASSQGKGQSYTQYF
v_gene: TRBV19; d_gene: .; len: 15; j_gene: TRBJ1-1; abundance: .; CDR3nt: TGTGCCAGTAGTATAGGACGGGTCGCGAACACTGAAGCTTTCTTT; CDR3aa: CASSIGRVANTEAFF
v_gene: TRBV9; d_gene: .; len: 14; j_gene: TRBJ1-1; abundance: few; CDR3nt: TGTGCCAGCAGCGTAGGCGGGGGAGACACTGAAGCTTTCTTT; CDR3aa: CASSVGGGDTEAFF
v_gene: TRBV5-1; d_gene: TRBD2; len: 15; j_gene: TRBJ2-1; abundance: .; CDR3nt: TGCGCCAGCAGCCGAGGGCTAGCGGGAGACAATGAGCAGTTCTTC; CDR3aa: CASSRGLAGDNEQFF
v_gene: TRBV3-1/TRBV3-2; d_gene: .; len: 11; j_gene: TRBJ2-5; abundance: .; CDR3nt: TGTGCCAGCAGCCAAGCGGAGACCCAGTACTTC; CDR3aa: CASSQAETQYF
v_gene: TRBV3-1/TRBV3-2; d_gene: .; len: 12; j_gene: TRBJ1-1; abundance: .; CDR3nt: TGTGCCAGCAGCCTATCGAACACTGAAGCTTTCTTT; CDR3aa: CASSLSNTEAFF
v_gene: TRBV7-9; d_gene: .; len: 15; j_gene: TRBJ1-4; abundance: once; CDR3nt: TGTGCCAGCAGCTTAGGACAGAACTCTAATGAAAAACTGTTTTTT; CDR3aa: CASSLGQNSNEKLFF
v_gene: TRBV9; d_gene: TRBD1; len: 16; j_gene: TRBJ2-3; abundance: .; CDR3nt: TGTGCCAGCAGCGCGACAGGGCTCGATACTGGAAATACGCAGTATTTT; CDR3aa: CASSATGLDTGNTQYF
v_gene: TRBV5-1; d_gene: TRBD1; len: 14; j_gene: TRBJ1-3; abundance: .; CDR3nt: TGCGCCAGCACCCCCGGGACAGCTGGAAACACCATATATTTT; CDR3aa: CASTPGTAGNTIYF
v_gene: TRBV7-2; d_gene: .; len: 15; j_gene: TRBJ2-7; abundance: .; CDR3nt: TGTGCCAGCAGCTTAGCAGGGGTGTCCTCCTACGAGCAGTACTTC; CDR3aa: CASSLAGVSSYEQYF
v_gene: TRBV27; d_gene: TRBD1; len: 14; j_gene: TRBJ1-1; abundance: .; CDR3nt: TGTGCCAGCTTTCGGGACAGGGACGCCACTGAAGCTTTCTTT; CDR3aa: CASFRDRDATEAFF
v_gene: TRBV5-1; d_gene: TRBD1; len: 20; j_gene: TRBJ2-3; abundance: .; CDR3nt: TGCGCCAGCAGCTTAACAGGGGGCGGGGTAGCGGCGGTCTCGACAGATACGCAGTATTTT; CDR3aa: CASSLTGGGVAAVSTDTQYF
v_gene: TRBV5-1; d_gene: .; len: 16; j_gene: TRBJ2-5; abundance: .; CDR3nt: TGCGCCAGCAGTTCTGGGGGCCTAGCGGCCCCAGAGACCCAGTACTTC; CDR3aa: CASSSGGLAAPETQYF
v_gene: TRBV5-1; d_gene: TRBD2; len: 15; j_gene: TRBJ2-7; abundance: .; CDR3nt: TGCGCCAGCAGCTCAGGGCTAGCGGTTCCCTACGAGCAGTACTTC; CDR3aa: CASSSGLAVPYEQYF
v_gene: TRBV15; d_gene: .; len: 16; j_gene: TRBJ2-5; abundance: .; CDR3nt: TGTGCCACCAGCAGAGATCGGCAGGGGCCACAAGAGACCCAGTACTTC; CDR3aa: CATSRDRQGPQETQYF
v_gene: TRBV28; d_gene: TRBD1; len: 16; j_gene: TRBJ2-7; abundance: .; CDR3nt: TGTGCCAGCAGTGCTATCCGGACAGGGAATACCAACGAGCAGTACTTC; CDR3aa: CASSAIRTGNTNEQYF
v_gene: TRBV6-6; d_gene: TRBD1; len: 14; j_gene: TRBJ2-5; abundance: .; CDR3nt: TGTGCCATCTCCGTCGGGACAGCGGAAGAGACCCAGTACTTC; CDR3aa: CAISVGTAEETQYF
v_gene: TRBV5-1; d_gene: TRBD2; len: 16; j_gene: TRBJ2-7; abundance: .; CDR3nt: TGCGCCAGCAGCTTCGCCCTAGCGGAGAATCTCTACGAGCAGTACTTC; CDR3aa: CASSFALAENLYEQYF
v_gene: TRBV7-2; d_gene: TRBD1; len: 15; j_gene: TRBJ2-7; abundance: .; CDR3nt: TGTGCCAGCAGCTTAGTAGGGACAGACGATAACGAGCAGTACTTC; CDR3aa: CASSLVGTDDNEQYF
v_gene: TRBV19; d_gene: .; len: 12; j_gene: TRBJ1-1; abundance: .; CDR3nt: TGTGCCAGTAGCCCTATGAACACTGAAGCTTTCTTT; CDR3aa: CASSPMNTEAFF
v_gene: TRBV4-1; d_gene: TRBD1; len: 15; j_gene: TRBJ1-2; abundance: .; CDR3nt: TGCGCCAGCAGCCAAATCACGGGACAGGGGTATGGCTACACCTTC; CDR3aa: CASSQITGQGYGYTF
v_gene: TRBV18; d_gene: TRBD2; len: 19; j_gene: TRBJ2-1; abundance: once; CDR3nt: TGTGCCAGCTCACCATCCGGGACTAGCGTAACTTCAAGGGGGAATGAGCAGTTCTTC; CDR3aa: CASSPSGTSVTSRGNEQFF
v_gene: TRBV7-7; d_gene: TRBD1; len: 15; j_gene: TRBJ1-4; abundance: .; CDR3nt: TGTGCTAGCAGCTTACAGGGGGCGGAGGGTGAAAAACTGTTTTTT; CDR3aa: CASSLQGAEGEKLFF